These 20 T cell receptor beta chains came from one sample sequenced in a study of cytomegalovirus exposure and HLA in healthy donors. The PCR used 60 Vbeta and 13 Jbeta primers. Repertoires were generated with immunoSEQ multiplex PCR, while TCRdb's copy carries only in-frame clones and drops some. This table holds around 120,000 clones, just over 75% found once. The sequenced sample was PBMCs. All receptors come from a woman aged 45 to 65 in good health and CMV-seronegative.

The V and J genes are TRBV5-1 and TRBJ1-1, with D possibly being TRBD1 (5 bases). With 0 bases removed from V and 0 bases from J, the gap between germline ends came to 15 bases. Germline V gives CDR1 SGHRS, CDR2 YFSETQ. The CDR3 loop spans 17 amino acids. This CDR3 reads CASSLAPTVGVNTEAFF. The CDR3 DNA reads TGCGCCAGCAGCTTGGCCCCGACGGTAGGGGTGAACACTGAAGCTTTCTTT.

The chain employs TRBV7-6 and TRBJ2-5; 7 bases line up with TRBD2. Per the germline V gene, CDR1 is SGHVS and CDR2 is FNYEAQ. This CDR3 spans 15 amino acids. V trimming: 5 bases; J trimming: 1 base; junction bases outside the gene matches: 7. Written as DNA, the CDR3 is TGTGCCAGCAGCCCCCGGTGGACTAGCCAAGAGACCCAGTACTTC. Translation gives CASSPRWTSQETQYF.

The V gene is TRBV30, the J gene TRBJ1-5; D call uncertain. With 1 base removed from V and 3 bases from J, the gap between germline ends came to 13 bases. The CDR3 spans 15 residues. Per the germline V gene, CDR1 is GTSNPN and CDR2 is SVGIG (reference sequence). CDR3 nucleotide sequence: TGTGCCTGGAGTGCGCAGGCGACATCCAATCAGCCCCAGCATTTT. Translated, it gives CAWSAQATSNQPQHF.

The V call is TRBV7-6, the J call TRBJ2-3; D might be TRBD1 (5 bases). CDR1 SGHVS and CDR2 FNYEAQ come from the germline V gene. With 7 bases removed from V and 4 bases from J, the gap between germline ends came to 15 bases. The CDR3 totals 14 residues. The CDR3 DNA reads TGTGCCAGCACAGGGATTAGGCAACCAGATACGCAGTATTTT. As protein: CASTGIRQPDTQYF.

About this clone: Sequence at one end of the junction differs from germline and may be a read error. This chain joins TRBV6-1 and TRBJ1-3; a possible D gene is TRBD1 (5 bases). CDR1 and CDR2 (germline): MNHNS, SASEGT. The CDR3 length is 13 residues. The CDR3 DNA reads as TGTGCCAGCCACAGGTCGTCTGGAAGCACCATATATTTT. Translation gives CASHRSSGSTIYF.

This sequence joins TRBV30 and TRBJ2-1; tentative D call: TRBD2 (6 bases). With 7 bases removed from V and 0 bases from J, the gap between germline ends came to 10 bases. The V gene's germline CDR1 is GTSNPN and CDR2 SVGIG (reference sequence). The CDR3 sequence is 13 residues long. CDR3: CASPGLSYNEQFF. CDR3 coding DNA: TGTGCCTCCCCGGGACTCTCCTACAATGAGCAGTTCTTC.

The genes are TRBV11-1 and TRBJ2-5; D possibly corresponds to TRBD1 (6 bases). Germline lookup yields CDR1 SGHAT and CDR2 FQDESV (reference sequence). CDR3 length equals 14 residues. V was shortened by 2 bases and J by 5 bases, with 12 bases between the two germline ends. The CDR3 protein is CASSLFSGVETQYF. DNA of the CDR3: TGTGCCAGCAGCTTATTCTCAGGGGTTGAGACCCAGTACTTC.

The chain recombines TRBV6-5 with TRBJ1-2; 8 nucleotides align to TRBD1. CDR1 is MNHEY, CDR2 SVGAGI, per germline. The CDR3 runs 13 residues. Trimming cost V 4 bases and J 2 bases; bases outside gene matches: 0. The CDR3 region is CASSWTGNYGYTF. The CDR3 DNA sequence: TGTGCCAGCAGTTGGACAGGGAACTATGGCTACACCTTC.

The chain links TRBV4-1 to TRBJ2-1; a possible D gene is TRBD1 (7 bases). The ends were cut back, 1 base at V and 16 bases at J, with 17 bases in the middle. The CDR3 runs to 13 residues. Looked up from germline, CDR1 is MGHRA and CDR2 is YSYEKL. CDR3 amino acids: CASSQVADRRNFF. CDR3 nucleotides: TGCGCCAGCAGCCAAGTAGCGGACAGGAGGAACTTCTTC.

V gene TRBV5-6 combines with J gene TRBJ1-1, with 8 bases fitting TRBD1. The V gene's germline CDR1 is SGHDT and CDR2 YYEEEE. The V gene end was trimmed by 1 base and the J gene end by 1 base; junction bases not matched to a gene: 3. CDR3 length: 15 residues. CDR3 DNA sequence: TGTGCCAGCAGCTTGTTAGGGACAGGGAACACTGAAGCTTTCTTT. This translates into CASSLLGTGNTEAFF.

The rearrangement uses TRBV27 and TRBJ2-2, with TRBD1 matching over 10 bases. The CDR3 covers 15 residues. Germline CDR1 reads MNHEY; CDR2 reads SMNVEV (reference sequence). V dropped 5 bases and J dropped 6; count of bases not matched to a gene: 6. CDR3 nucleotide sequence: TGTGCCAGCAGTCCCGGGACAGGGGCCCCCGGGGAGCTGTTTTTT. Its translation: CASSPGTGAPGELFF.

This chain uses TRBV10-3 with TRBJ2-5; the D gene is possibly TRBD1 (5 bases). Trimming stripped 0 bases from V and 4 bases from J, with 9 bases between. The CDR3 contains 14 residues. Germline CDR1 ENHRY, CDR2 SYGVKD. The CDR3 sequence is CAISESTAPETQYF. The CDR3 DNA follows: TGTGCCATCAGTGAGTCGACAGCGCCAGAGACCCAGTACTTC.

This clone was seen a handful of times. V is TRBV4-3 and J is TRBJ2-7; 9 nucleotides line up with TRBD1. The V and J ends lost 1 base and 6 bases, in that order; junction bases with no gene match: 7. This CDR3 comprises 15 residues. Germline CDR1 and CDR2: LGHNA and YSLEER. The CDR3 DNA reads as TGCGCCAGCAGCCAAGGACCATACAGGGGGCGCGAGCAGTACTTC. This encodes CASSQGPYRGREQYF.

V is TRBV7-2 and J is TRBJ1-1; maybe TRBD1 (5 bases). Germline V lookup: CDR1 SGHTA, CDR2 FQGNSA. Trimming pared 1 base from V and 4 bases from J, leaving 13 bases between. CDR3 size: 15 residues. This CDR3 reads CASSLDGRGGTEAFF. The CDR3 DNA sequence: TGTGCCAGCAGCTTAGATGGTAGGGGAGGCACTGAAGCTTTCTTT. Variable domain in full (rest from reference TRBV7-2 and TRBJ1-1): GAGVSQSPSNKVTEKGKDVELRCDPISGHTALYWYRQSLGQGLEFLIYFQGNSAPDKSGLPSDRFSAERTGGSVSTLTIQRTQQEDSAVYLCASSLDGRGGTEAFFGQGTRLTVV.

This rearrangement joins TRBV9 to TRBJ2-5, with TRBD2 matching over 9 bases. Trimming at V came to 3 bases and at J to 2 bases, leaving 8 bases not matched to a gene. This CDR3 has 16 amino acids. From germline, CDR1 is SGDLS and CDR2 YYNGEE. Here the CDR3 reads CASSALSGGLQETQYF. In DNA form, the CDR3 reads TGTGCCAGCAGCGCTCTTAGCGGGGGCCTTCAAGAGACCCAGTACTTC.

The chain carries TRBV25-1 and TRBJ1-2; 7 bases line up with TRBD1. The CDR3 loop spans 14 amino acids. In germline, CDR1 is MGHDK, CDR2 SYGVNS. Trimming cost V 2 bases and J 4 bases; bases outside gene matches: 4. The CDR3 region has the DNA TGTGCCAGCAGTGAAACAGGGGCCATCTATGGCTACACCTTC. Encoded protein: CASSETGAIYGYTF.

This clone came up a few times. The chain uses TRBV4-1 and TRBJ2-1, with 12 positions matching TRBD2. Germline V gives CDR1 MGHRA, CDR2 YSYEKL. V was pared by 4 bases and J by 0 bases, with 1 base of the junction left unmatched. The CDR3 is made up of 16 amino acids. Here the CDR3 DNA reads TGCGCCAGCAGCCGGACTAGCGGGAACTCCTACAATGAGCAGTTCTTC. Translation gives CASSRTSGNSYNEQFF.

This clone was found a few times. J is TRBJ2-3 and V is TRBV5-1, with TRBD2 matching 11 bases. The V segment lost 2 bases and the J segment 1 base; nucleotides outside the gene matches: 6. The CDR3 has 17 residues. The germline V gene encodes CDR1 SGHRS and CDR2 YFSETQ. The CDR3, as DNA: TGCGCCAGCAGCTTAGGGACTAGCGGAGGGGGCACAGATACGCAGTATTTT. It encodes CASSLGTSGGGTDTQYF.

J is TRBJ2-2 and V is TRBV14; no clear D gene. The CDR3 loop spans 13 amino acids. The germline V and J ends were trimmed by 2 bases and 4 bases, with 5 bases remaining between them. Germline loops: CDR1 SGHDN, CDR2 FVKESK. The CDR3 reads CASSQLPTGELFF. The CDR3 bases are TGTGCCAGCAGCCAACTTCCCACCGGGGAGCTGTTTTTT.

The chain is built from TRBV15 and TRBJ2-5; 10 bases are a match to TRBD2. The CDR3 sequence is 12 residues long. Germline values: CDR1 LNHNV, CDR2 YYDKDF (reference sequence). The ends lost 10 bases at V and 5 bases at J; junction bases unmatched: 4. CDR3 bases: TGTGCCATCGAGGGACTAGCGGAGACCCAGTACTTC. Translated: CAIEGLAETQYF.